This is a list of T cell receptor beta chains from one sample in a study of blood T cell repertoires in COVID-19. The data were produced by immunoSEQ multiplex PCR, yet TCRdb's version contains in-frame clones alone and is incomplete. This sample has under 500,000 clones, with roughly 89% found just once. Sequencing used peripheral blood. The source of these receptors is a woman aged 25 to 39 with acute or convalescent COVID-19. Both conserved end residues are part of each CDR3. The D gene is left open where the match is weak. Size tells how often a clone was seen (once, few, many) or the class of an expanded clone, and some rows leave it out.

v_call	clone_size	j_call	d_call	cdr3_aa	cdr3_nt
TRBV10-3	-	TRBJ2-5	TRBD2	CAISESSGGALETQYF	TGTGCCATCAGTGAGTCTAGCGGGGGGGCACTTGAGACCCAGTACTTC
TRBV6-5	-	TRBJ2-7	TRBD1	CASSYSTQGARDEQYF	TGTGCCAGCAGTTACTCGACCCAGGGGGCACGGGACGAGCAGTACTTC
TRBV9	few	TRBJ1-1	-	CASSPRAEGTEAFF	TGTGCCAGCAGCCCCCGGGCGGAGGGGACTGAAGCTTTCTTT
TRBV3-1/TRBV3-2	-	TRBJ2-1	-	CASSLDRSSYNEQFF	TGTGCCAGCAGCCTCGACAGGAGCTCCTACAATGAGCAGTTCTTC
TRBV19	-	TRBJ2-7	-	CASSIDPQQGRIEQYF	TGTGCCAGTAGTATAGATCCTCAACAGGGTCGGATCGAGCAGTACTTC
TRBV5-6	-	TRBJ1-1	TRBD1	CASSWDRGNTEAFF	TGTGCCAGCAGCTGGGACAGGGGAAACACTGAAGCTTTCTTT
TRBV5-4	-	TRBJ1-1	-	CASSVRGLNTEAFF	TGTGCCAGCAGCGTCCGGGGTTTGAACACTGAAGCTTTCTTT
TRBV12-1	few	TRBJ2-7	-	CASSPRTGQYF	TGTGCCAGCAGCCCCAGGACTGGACAGTACTTC
TRBV6-5	-	TRBJ1-1	-	CASSYNGGYTEAFF	TGTGCCAGCAGTTACAACGGGGGGTACACTGAAGCTTTCTTT
TRBV5-1	-	TRBJ1-1	TRBD1	CASRQGSGEAFF	TGCGCCAGCAGACAGGGGTCGGGGGAAGCTTTCTTT
TRBV27	-	TRBJ2-3	TRBD2	CASSPVGAGVTDTQYF	TGTGCCAGCAGTCCCGTAGGGGCGGGGGTTACAGATACGCAGTATTTT
TRBV6-5	-	TRBJ1-1	-	CASSYSPDMKNTEAFF	TGTGCCAGCAGTTACAGTCCTGACATGAAGAACACTGAAGCTTTCTTT
TRBV5-4	-	TRBJ2-2	TRBD2	CASSLGIAGGVTGELFF	TGTGCCAGCAGCTTGGGAATTGCGGGGGGAGTCACCGGGGAGCTGTTTTTT